This T cell receptor beta chain was sequenced in a study of T cell clonotyping in hematopoietic cell transplantation. Profiled with immunoSEQ multiplex PCR; TCRdb holds only in-frame clones, not every one. Of tens of thousands of clones listed, 95% are singletons. Specified time point: recipient sample about 28 days before transplant, after cytoreduction. Study-wide points: CD4 and CD8 repertoire contributions could not be separated without sorting.

About this clone itself: Its antigen is undetermined.

The CDR3 has 16 residues. Germline V gene data show CDR1 as MDHEN and CDR2 as SYDVKM. Trimming left V 2 bases short and J 4 bases short, with 16 bases between. Sequenced here: peripheral blood mononuclear cells, sampled before stem cell transplant. The chain joins TRBV28 to TRBJ2-3; D may match TRBD1 or TRBD2 (5 bases each). The receptor was derived from a man between 40 and 49 years old with chronic myeloid leukemia. Some clones in this sample may be carry-over from other donors' samples. The CDR3 bases are TGTGCCAGCAGTTTAACGGGACGTGGGCATCCAGATACGCAGTATTTT. Its translation: CASSLTGRGHPDTQYF.